This record looks at one T cell receptor beta chain sequence and its context. Its antigen is as yet unknown. This sample was taken from a study of blood T cells in healthy people across ages. Study-level findings and limits: A roughly linear age-dependent decrease characterized TCR beta diversity per million T cells.

The CDR3 is made up of 14 amino acids. The ends were cut back, 4 bases at V and 7 bases at J, with 14 bases in the middle. Germline V CDR1 and CDR2: LGHDT, YNNKEL (reference sequence). With a J-beta primer mix and a sample-barcoded 5' primer, a second PCR ran roughly 6 to 12 cycles. TCRdb passed the 5' RACE reads through MiXCR, listing each CDR3 protein once. The sample has approximately 1.5 million distinct CDR3 sequences; approximately 43% are singletons. The sequencing sample was made of blood. The clonotype was recovered from a woman younger than 30 in good health. The gene calls are TRBV3-1 and TRBJ1-5; D perhaps matches TRBD1 (5 bases). CDR3 sequence: CASSRGYEGQPQHF. The CDR3 bases are TGTGCCAGCAGCCGCGGATATGAGGGGCAGCCCCAGCATTTT.